The source of this TCR beta chain is a study of Ad26.COV2.S vaccination and SARS-CoV-2 variants. Profiling relied on immunoSEQ multiplex PCR, and the TCRdb table lists in-frame clones only, not all of them. This sample has 450,000 to 550,000 clones, with about 89% found just once. Treatment given: 15 to 20 received Ad26.COV2.S at low or high dose, single or two shots; several received placebo; per-sample allocation not given. Specimens were obtained on day 63 following the first vaccine or placebo injection. This clone is a singleton in its sample. CDR1 and CDR2 from the germline V gene are MGHRA and YSYEKL. The CDR3 is 14 amino acids. Trimming stripped 1 base from V and 7 bases from J, with 11 bases between.

V and J are TRBV4-1 and TRBJ2-1; D possibly corresponds to TRBD2 (6 bases). This clonotype was obtained from a person between 18 and 65 years old who received the Ad26.COV2.S COVID-19 vaccine or a placebo. Source: peripheral blood, taken in a trial of Ad26.COV2.S vaccine versus placebo. CDR3 residues: CASSQAWAGNEQFF. Here the CDR3 DNA reads TGCGCCAGCAGCCAAGCGTGGGCGGGGAATGAGCAGTTCTTC.